A single TCR beta chain is shown here with its context. The CDR3 loop spans 15 amino acids. V lost 5 bases, J lost 5 bases, and 5 bases stayed unmatched. CDR1 and CDR2 from the germline V gene are MNHNS and SASEGT. These data are taken from a study of T cell changes during pregnancy in multiple sclerosis. Using immunoSEQ multiplex PCR, the repertoire was profiled, and TCRdb retains in-frame clones only, with some absent. Among some 60,000 clones, roughly 90% were seen once, and the ten largest hold 1% to 1.5%. This specimen consisted of peripheral blood, obtained in the second trimester of pregnancy. This clonotype was sampled from a female donor with multiple sclerosis, enrolled in a pregnancy study. The rearrangement links TRBV6-1 to TRBJ2-3; TRBD2 aligns across 12 bases. In DNA, the CDR3 is TGTGCCAGCAGTAGACTAGCGGGGGAGGTAGATACGCAGTATTTT. It encodes CASSRLAGEVDTQYF.